Shown below are 3 T cell receptor beta chains from a single sample sequenced in a study of cytomegalovirus exposure and HLA in healthy donors. The PCR contained 60 Vbeta and 13 Jbeta primers. Here immunoSEQ multiplex PCR was the method, and the copy in TCRdb shows in-frame clones only, minus some. The sample includes some 77,000 clones, about 71% of them seen just once. Sequenced: PBMCs. These TCRs come from a woman between 40 and 50 years old in good health and CMV-seronegative.

The rearrangement uses TRBV13 and TRBJ1-3; no clear D gene. The germline V gene has CDR1 PRHDT and CDR2 FYEKMQ (reference sequence). CDR3 size: 16 residues. Trimming pared 4 bases from V and 2 bases from J, leaving 15 bases between. The CDR3, as DNA: TGTGCCAGCAGCTCCCGCCGGGTATCGGCTGGAAACACCATATATTTT. This encodes CASSSRRVSAGNTIYF.

The CDR3 DNA reads TGTGCCAGCTCCTCCGGGACTAGTTACAAAAACATTCAGTACTTC. Protein product: CASSSGTSYKNIQYF. The rearrangement links TRBV18 to TRBJ2-4; 8 bases align to TRBD2. Trimming at V came to 6 bases and at J to 3 bases, leaving 7 bases not matched to a gene. CDR3 length: 15 amino acids. Germline assignment: CDR1 KGHSH and CDR2 LQKENI.

The rearrangement links TRBV7-2 to TRBJ2-2; possible D gene TRBD2, 6 bases. Germline V CDR1 and CDR2: SGHTA, FQGNSA. Trimming took off 4 bases at V and 5 bases at J, with 14 bases between the two ends. This CDR3 contains 15 residues. The CDR3 spells CASSSLGGGTGELFF. The DNA for the CDR3 is TGTGCCAGCAGCTCCCTAGGAGGAGGGACCGGGGAGCTGTTTTTT.